These 12 T cell receptor beta chains were all obtained from the same sample, sequenced in a study of T-cell reconstitution after alpha-beta-depleted transplantation in children. Unique molecular identifiers featured in how the TCRbeta library was prepared. TCRdb used MiXCR to reprocess the PCR reads, holding one entry per CDR3 protein. Among some 490,000 distinct CDR3 sequences listed, around 13% were seen once. The source was PBMCs from the stem cell graft donor, collected from the stem cell graft. The receptors were gathered from a human donor who donated a stem cell graft to a child with combined immunodeficiency.

This clonotype has a single count. The genes are TRBV30 and TRBJ1-4, with 8 bases aligning to TRBD1. J lost 6 bases, V lost 7 bases, and 10 bases had no gene match. The CDR3 has 14 amino acids. Germline CDR1 is GTSNPN and CDR2 is SVGIG (reference sequence). The CDR3 protein is CASSDRGTYEKLFF. CDR3 sequence (DNA): TGTGCCTCCTCCGACAGGGGCACCTATGAAAAACTGTTTTTT.

Concerning this clonotype: A read error may be the cause here, since a much bigger clone is one base away. In nucleotides, the CDR3 is TGTGCCAGCAGTTTAGGGGGGAGGCTCTCCTACGAGCAGTACTTC. It is translated as CASSLGGRLSYEQYF. V gene TRBV12-3 or TRBV12-4 combines with J gene TRBJ2-7; D perhaps matches TRBD2 (6 bases). Trimming pared 1 base from V and 0 bases from J, leaving 10 bases between. The CDR3 is 15 residues long.

The V and J genes are TRBV6-6 and TRBJ1-4, with D uncertain. With 3 bases removed from V and 7 bases from J, the gap between germline ends came to 6 bases. This CDR3 comprises 12 residues. Germline V gene sequence: CDR1 MNHNY, CDR2 SVGAGI (reference sequence). CDR3 DNA sequence: TGTGCCAGCAGTTATGTGGCTGAAAAACTGTTTTTT. Protein sequence: CASSYVAEKLFF.

This rearrangement joins TRBV10-3 to TRBJ1-1, with D possibly TRBD1 on 6 matching bases. Trimming left V 10 bases short and J 11 bases short, with 26 bases between. Germline CDR1 ENHRY, CDR2 SYGVKD. The CDR3 extends over 14 amino acids. CDR3 sequence (DNA): TGTGCCAGCCAGCCGAGCTCCCGGGGGGCTGGGGCTTTCTTT. Translated: CASQPSSRGAGAFF.

Only a few counts were recorded for this clonotype. The genes are TRBV4-3 and TRBJ1-2, with 7 nucleotides matching TRBD1. With 2 bases clipped from V and 4 bases from J, the junction kept 1 base outside the gene matches. The CDR3 is made up of 13 amino acids. Germline V lookup: CDR1 LGHNA, CDR2 YSLEER. The CDR3 DNA reads as TGCGCCAGCAGCCAACCAGGGGGCTATGGCTACACCTTC. Translation gives CASSQPGGYGYTF.

This clonotype was detected only a few times. V and J are TRBV12-3 or TRBV12-4 and TRBJ1-2; D gene unclear. The CDR3 is made up of 15 amino acids. V was shortened by 6 bases and J by 2 bases, with 16 bases between the two germline ends. For the CDR3, the DNA is TGTGCCAGCAGCAGTTTAAGGGAAAAAAACTATGGCTACACCTTC. Protein sequence: CASSSLREKNYGYTF.

Many counts were recorded for this clonotype. The CDR3 is CASTLAGAYNEQFF. The CDR3 DNA sequence: TGTGCCAGCACCCTGGCGGGAGCCTACAATGAGCAGTTCTTC. The chain links TRBV12-3 or TRBV12-4 to TRBJ2-1; TRBD2 matches 7 bases. The CDR3 runs 14 residues. V gave up 7 bases and J gave up 2 bases; unmatched junction bases: 5.

There are many counts of this clonotype. J is TRBJ1-5 and V is TRBV6-5; TRBD1 aligns across 9 bases. The CDR3 is 19 residues long. Trimming at V came to 0 bases and at J to 0 bases, leaving 9 bases not matched to a gene. The germline gives CDR1 MNHEY, CDR2 SVGAGI. The CDR3: CASSYSGDREVYSNQPQHF. For the CDR3, the DNA is TGTGCCAGCAGTTACTCCGGGGACAGGGAGGTCTATAGCAATCAGCCCCAGCATTTT.

This clonotype occurred many times. The chain has TRBV3-1 and TRBJ2-1, with a weak D call TRBD1 (6 bases). Germline V lookup: CDR1 LGHDT, CDR2 YNNKEL (reference sequence). Trimming shortened V by 4 bases and J by 2 bases, and 12 bases separated the two germline ends. The CDR3 totals 15 residues. CDR3 region: CASSPLWTAYNEQFF. DNA for the CDR3: TGTGCCAGCAGCCCCCTTTGGACAGCCTACAATGAGCAGTTCTTC.

Ten or more counts support this clonotype. This sequence joins TRBV20-1 and TRBJ1-1; D unclear. The germline V gene encodes CDR1 DFQATT and CDR2 SNEGSKA (reference sequence). The CDR3 runs 13 residues. The ends were cut back, 1 base at V and 1 base at J, with 7 bases in the middle. The CDR3 sequence is CSARVDPNTEAFF. For the CDR3, the DNA is TGCAGTGCTAGAGTGGACCCGAACACTGAAGCTTTCTTT.

The chain joins TRBV9 to TRBJ2-1; a weak D match, TRBD1 (5 bases). Germline V gene sequence: CDR1 SGDLS, CDR2 YYNGEE. The CDR3 spans 14 residues. Trimming removed 3 bases at V and 4 bases at J, with 11 bases between. The CDR3 reads CASSADIDYNEQFF. The CDR3 DNA reads as TGTGCCAGCAGCGCGGACATCGATTACAATGAGCAGTTCTTC.

This clonotype occurred a few times. The chain is built from TRBV6-1 and TRBJ2-5, with TRBD2 as a possible D gene (6 bases). CDR3 length equals 12 residues. V lost 7 bases to trimming and J lost 4 bases, with 10 bases between them. Germline V gives CDR1 MNHNS, CDR2 SASEGT. The CDR3 protein is CASNPGAETQYF. CDR3 nucleotide sequence: TGTGCCAGCAATCCGGGAGCAGAGACCCAGTACTTC.